These 10 T cell receptor beta chains were sequenced from one sample in a study of blood T cells in healthy people across ages. Primed by a sample-barcoded 5' primer and a J-beta primer mix, a second PCR proceeded for about 6 to 12 cycles. TCRdb reprocessed the 5' RACE reads with MiXCR, giving one entry per CDR3 protein. The table records about 580,000 distinct CDR3 sequences, around 48% of them present only once. Input material: blood. Every receptor here comes from a man aged 80 or over in good health.

This clonotype came up many times. This rearrangement joins TRBV28 to TRBJ1-6; D is unclear. Germline values: CDR1 MDHEN, CDR2 SYDVKM. The CDR3 consists of 13 residues. V was shortened by 2 bases and J by 8 bases, with 7 bases between the two germline ends. The DNA of the CDR3 is TGTGCCAGCAGTTTAGACGGCCATTCACCCCTCCACTTT. The encoded protein is CASSLDGHSPLHF.

This clonotype was seen many times. The rearrangement uses TRBV29-1 and TRBJ2-1, with D hard to call. Germline CDR1 is SQVTM and CDR2 is ANQGSEA. This CDR3 comprises 9 residues. CDR3 region: CLAPAEQFF. CDR3 sequence (DNA): TGCCTCGCACCAGCTGAGCAGTTCTTC.

The chain uses TRBV20-1 and TRBJ2-3, with 10 bases identical to TRBD2. Looked up from germline, CDR1 is DFQATT and CDR2 is SNEGSKA (reference sequence). The CDR3 covers 15 residues. With V trimmed by 6 bases and J by 4 bases, 10 bases remained unmatched. The CDR3 here is CSASLAGEGSDTQYF. The CDR3 bases are TGCAGTGCCTCCCTAGCGGGAGAGGGGTCAGATACGCAGTATTTT.

This chain joins TRBV7-2 and TRBJ2-1; possibly TRBD2 for D (6 bases). The CDR3 length is 15 residues. Trimming took off 6 bases at V and 6 bases at J, with 18 bases between the two ends. Germline V gene data show CDR1 as SGHTA and CDR2 as FQGNSA. CDR3 protein: CASSPQTGLINEQFF. CDR3 coding DNA: TGTGCCAGCAGTCCTCAAACGGGACTGATCAATGAGCAGTTCTTC. Using reference TRBV7-2 and TRBJ2-1 for the parts outside the CDR3, the full variable domain is GAGVSQSPSNKVTEKGKDVELRCDPISGHTALYWYRQSLGQGLEFLIYFQGNSAPDKSGLPSDRFSAERTGGSVSTLTIQRTQQEDSAVYLCASSPQTGLINEQFFGPGTRLTVL.

This chain's CDR3 is CAISESGRDRSYNEQYF. The DNA for the CDR3 is TGTGCCATCAGTGAGTCGGGGCGGGACCGCTCCTACAATGAGCAGTACTTC. The chain is built from TRBV10-3 and TRBJ2-7; D may be TRBD2 (6 bases). V dropped 0 bases and J dropped 7 bases, with 22 bases sitting between them. Germline-derived CDR1 and CDR2 are ENHRY and SYGVKD. This CDR3 is 17 amino acids long.

The V call is TRBV4-2, the J call TRBJ2-6, with 11 positions matching TRBD2. Germline V gene sequence: CDR1 LGHNA, CDR2 YNFKEQ. The CDR3 has 19 residues. The V gene end was trimmed by 3 bases and the J gene end by 0 bases; junction bases not matched to a gene: 7. This CDR3 reads CASSQVGLAASSGANVLTF. Written as DNA, the CDR3 is TGTGCCAGCAGCCAGGTGGGACTAGCGGCAAGCTCTGGGGCCAACGTCCTGACTTTC.

CDR3 protein: CASSQVRDSVANEQFF. The CDR3, as DNA: TGTGCCAGCAGCCAAGTCCGGGACAGCGTCGCCAATGAGCAGTTCTTC. This chain joins TRBV3-1 and TRBJ2-1, with TRBD1 matching over 7 bases. The CDR3 contains 16 residues. The germline CDR1 and CDR2 sequences are LGHDT and YNNKEL (reference sequence). Trimming removed 1 base from V and 6 bases from J; junction bases left unmatched: 9.

This clonotype was recorded a few times. CDR3 sequence (DNA): TGTGCCATCAGTGAGCCGGACAGGCTTACCTACGAGCAGTACTTC. It is translated as CAISEPDRLTYEQYF. The chain is built from TRBV10-3 and TRBJ2-7; 7 bases align to TRBD1. Germline CDR1 ENHRY, CDR2 SYGVKD. Germline trimming cut 2 bases from V and 2 bases from J; bases unmatched to any gene: 6. This CDR3 comprises 15 residues.

This sequence joins TRBV4-3 and TRBJ1-3, with a possible D match to TRBD1 (5 bases). Trimming shortened V by 4 bases and J by 0 bases, and 16 bases separated the two germline ends. Germline values: CDR1 LGHNA, CDR2 YSLEER. The CDR3 consists of 17 residues. This CDR3 reads CASSLTRDLSSGNTIYF. CDR3 DNA: TGCGCCAGCAGCCTGACGCGGGACCTGAGCTCTGGAAACACCATATATTTT.

The CDR3 nucleotides are TGCGCCAGCAGCCGACGCGGGGACGACTATGGCTACACCTTC. It yields the protein CASSRRGDDYGYTF. The rearrangement links TRBV4-1 to TRBJ1-2; D is perhaps TRBD1 (5 bases). There are 14 residues in the CDR3. Germline V gene sequence: CDR1 MGHRA, CDR2 YSYEKL. Trimming stripped 4 bases from V and 3 bases from J, with 12 bases between.